The clone carrying this T cell receptor beta chain was detected a few times. Its cognate antigen is unknown. The PCR was carried out with 60 Vbeta primers and 13 Jbeta primers. Profiling relied on immunoSEQ multiplex PCR, and the TCRdb table lists in-frame clones only, not all of them. Here the sample spans 150,000 or so clones, approximately 80% being singletons. V gave up 5 bases and J gave up 0 bases; unmatched junction bases: 7. From germline, CDR1 is MNHEY and CDR2 SMNVEV (reference sequence). The CDR3 has 15 amino acids. The sample is drawn from a study of cytomegalovirus exposure and HLA in healthy donors. Study-wide results and limits: In a later analysis, several top co-occurrence clusters appeared linked to parvovirus B19, influenza, CMV and Epstein-Barr virus.

Sequenced material: PBMCs. The receptor was derived from a man aged 25 to 40 in good health and CMV-seropositive. The V gene is TRBV27, the J gene TRBJ2-7; 7 bases are shared with TRBD2. DNA for the CDR3: TGTGCCAGCAGTAACCGGGGACTACGCTCCTACGAGCAGTACTTC. Translation gives CASSNRGLRSYEQYF.